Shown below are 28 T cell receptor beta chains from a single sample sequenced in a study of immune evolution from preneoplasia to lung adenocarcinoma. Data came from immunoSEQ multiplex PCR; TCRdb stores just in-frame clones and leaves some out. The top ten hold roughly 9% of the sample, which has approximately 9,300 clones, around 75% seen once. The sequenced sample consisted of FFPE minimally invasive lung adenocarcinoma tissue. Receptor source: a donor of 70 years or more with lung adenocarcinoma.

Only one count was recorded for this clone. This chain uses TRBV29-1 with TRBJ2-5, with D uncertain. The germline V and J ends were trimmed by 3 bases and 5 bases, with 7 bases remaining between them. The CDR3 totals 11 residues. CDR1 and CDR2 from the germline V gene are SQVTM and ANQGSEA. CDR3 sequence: CSVDDGETQYF. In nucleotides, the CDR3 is TGCAGCGTTGACGATGGGGAGACCCAGTACTTC.

CDR3 residues: CASDRSTEAFF. The CDR3 nucleotides are TGTGCCAGCGACCGTTCCACTGAAGCTTTCTTT. This chain uses TRBV6-1 with TRBJ1-1; D unresolved. V lost 8 bases and J 4 bases, leaving 8 bases between the germline ends. The CDR3 runs 11 residues. From germline, CDR1 is MNHNS and CDR2 SASEGT.

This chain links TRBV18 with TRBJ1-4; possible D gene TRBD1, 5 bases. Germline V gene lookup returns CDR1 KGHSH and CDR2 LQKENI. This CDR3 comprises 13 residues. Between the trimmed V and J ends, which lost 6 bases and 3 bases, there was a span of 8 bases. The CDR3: CASSPGANEKLFF. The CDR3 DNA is TGTGCCAGCTCCCCGGGGGCTAATGAAAAACTGTTTTTT.

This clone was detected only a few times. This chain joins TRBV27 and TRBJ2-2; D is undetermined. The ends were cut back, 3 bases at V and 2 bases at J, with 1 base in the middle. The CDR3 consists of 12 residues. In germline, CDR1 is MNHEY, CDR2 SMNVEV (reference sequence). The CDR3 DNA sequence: TGTGCCAGCAGTTTCAACACCGGGGAGCTGTTTTTT. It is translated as CASSFNTGELFF.

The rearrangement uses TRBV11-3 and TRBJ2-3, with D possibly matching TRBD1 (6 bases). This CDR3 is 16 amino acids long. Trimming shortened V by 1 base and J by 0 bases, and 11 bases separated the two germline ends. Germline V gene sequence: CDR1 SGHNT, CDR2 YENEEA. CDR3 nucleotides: TGTGCCAGCAGCTTAGGGGGGCGGACAAGCACAGATACGCAGTATTTT. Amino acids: CASSLGGRTSTDTQYF.

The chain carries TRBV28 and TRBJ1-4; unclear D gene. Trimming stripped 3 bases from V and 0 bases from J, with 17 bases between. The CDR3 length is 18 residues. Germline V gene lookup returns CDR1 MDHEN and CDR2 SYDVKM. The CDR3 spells CASSFPPGRYATNEKLFF. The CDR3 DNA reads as TGTGCCAGCAGTTTCCCCCCAGGACGGTATGCAACTAATGAAAAACTGTTTTTT.

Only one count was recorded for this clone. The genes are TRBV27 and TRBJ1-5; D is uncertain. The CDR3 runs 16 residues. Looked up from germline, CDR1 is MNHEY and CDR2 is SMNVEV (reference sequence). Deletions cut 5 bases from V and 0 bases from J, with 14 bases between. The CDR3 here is CASSPSTGTSNQPQHF. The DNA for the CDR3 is TGTGCCAGCAGTCCCTCGACGGGTACTAGCAATCAGCCCCAGCATTTT.

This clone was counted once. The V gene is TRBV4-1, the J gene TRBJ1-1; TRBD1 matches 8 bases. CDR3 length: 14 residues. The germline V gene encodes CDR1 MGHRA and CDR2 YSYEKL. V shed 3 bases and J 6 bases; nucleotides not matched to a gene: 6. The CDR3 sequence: CASSQQTDRAEAFF. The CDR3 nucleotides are TGCGCCAGCAGCCAGCAAACGGACAGGGCTGAAGCTTTCTTT.

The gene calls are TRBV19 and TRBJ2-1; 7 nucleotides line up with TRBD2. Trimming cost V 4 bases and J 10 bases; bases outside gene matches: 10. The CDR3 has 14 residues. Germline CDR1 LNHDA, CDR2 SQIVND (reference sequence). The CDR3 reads CASSTLLAEREQFF. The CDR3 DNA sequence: TGTGCCAGTAGTACGCTCCTAGCGGAACGAGAGCAGTTCTTC.

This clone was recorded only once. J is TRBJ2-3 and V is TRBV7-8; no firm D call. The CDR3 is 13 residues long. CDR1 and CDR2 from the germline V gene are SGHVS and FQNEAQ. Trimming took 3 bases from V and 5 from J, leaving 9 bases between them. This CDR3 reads CASSFTSRDTQYF. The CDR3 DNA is TGTGCCAGCAGCTTTACCAGTCGAGATACGCAGTATTTT.

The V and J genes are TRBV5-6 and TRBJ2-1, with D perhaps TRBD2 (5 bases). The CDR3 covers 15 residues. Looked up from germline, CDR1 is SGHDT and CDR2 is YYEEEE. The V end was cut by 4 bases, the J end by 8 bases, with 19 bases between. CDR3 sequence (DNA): TGTGCCAGCAGCCCGGTGGGCGAACCCGGGGATGAGCAGTTCTTC. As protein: CASSPVGEPGDEQFF.

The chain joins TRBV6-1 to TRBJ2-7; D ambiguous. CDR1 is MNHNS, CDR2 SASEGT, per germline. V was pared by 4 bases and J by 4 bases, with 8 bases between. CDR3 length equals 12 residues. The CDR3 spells CASSGLGYEQYF. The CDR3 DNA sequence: TGTGCCAGCAGTGGACTGGGGTACGAGCAGTACTTC.

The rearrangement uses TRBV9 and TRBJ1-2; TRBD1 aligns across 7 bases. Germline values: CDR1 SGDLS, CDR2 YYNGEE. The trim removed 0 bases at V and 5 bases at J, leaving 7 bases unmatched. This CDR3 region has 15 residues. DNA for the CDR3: TGTGCCAGCAGCGTAGAGTCAGGGGGTCTGTATGGCTACACCTTC. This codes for CASSVESGGLYGYTF.

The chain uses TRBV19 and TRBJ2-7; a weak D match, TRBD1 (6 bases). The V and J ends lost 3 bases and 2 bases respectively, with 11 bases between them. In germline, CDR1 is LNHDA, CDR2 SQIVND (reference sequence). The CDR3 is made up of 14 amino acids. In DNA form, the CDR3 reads TGTGCCAGTAGTATCTCGGCAGGGGCCTACGAGCAGTACTTC. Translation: CASSISAGAYEQYF.

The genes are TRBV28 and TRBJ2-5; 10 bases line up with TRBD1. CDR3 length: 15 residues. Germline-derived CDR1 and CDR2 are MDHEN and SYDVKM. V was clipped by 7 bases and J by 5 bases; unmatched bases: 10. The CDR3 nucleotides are TGTGCCAGCACTCAGGGGACAGGGGTTGTGGAGACCCAGTACTTC. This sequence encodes CASTQGTGVVETQYF.

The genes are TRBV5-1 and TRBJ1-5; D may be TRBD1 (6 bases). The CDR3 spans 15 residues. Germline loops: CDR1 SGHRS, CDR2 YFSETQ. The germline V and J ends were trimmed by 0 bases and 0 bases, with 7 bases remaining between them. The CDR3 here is CASSLVGGSNQPQHF. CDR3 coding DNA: TGCGCCAGCAGCTTGGTAGGGGGTAGCAATCAGCCCCAGCATTTT.

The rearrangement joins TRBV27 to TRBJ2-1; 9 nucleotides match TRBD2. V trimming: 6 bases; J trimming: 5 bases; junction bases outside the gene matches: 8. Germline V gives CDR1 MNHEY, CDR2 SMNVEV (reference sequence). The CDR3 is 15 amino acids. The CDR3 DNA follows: TGTGCCAGCAGCGTGGGACTAGCCACCCACAATGAGCAGTTCTTC. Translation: CASSVGLATHNEQFF.

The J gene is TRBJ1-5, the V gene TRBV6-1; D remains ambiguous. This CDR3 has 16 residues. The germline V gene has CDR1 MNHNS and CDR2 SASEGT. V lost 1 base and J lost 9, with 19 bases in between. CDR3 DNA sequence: TGTGCCAGCAGTGAAGGGGGTGGGAGGATCTTTCGGCCCCAGCATTTT. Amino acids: CASSEGGGRIFRPQHF.

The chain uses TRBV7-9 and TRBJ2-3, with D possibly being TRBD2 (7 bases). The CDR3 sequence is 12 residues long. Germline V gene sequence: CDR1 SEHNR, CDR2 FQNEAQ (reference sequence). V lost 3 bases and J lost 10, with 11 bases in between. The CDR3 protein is CASSLGGGAQYF. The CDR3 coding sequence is TGTGCCAGCAGCTTGGGCGGGGGCGCGCAGTATTTT.

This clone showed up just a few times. For the CDR3, the DNA is TGTGCCAGCAGTTTGTCAGGTTACGAGCAGTACTTC. It specifies CASSLSGYEQYF. The chain joins TRBV28 to TRBJ2-7; D remains unclear. V was cut by 3 bases and J by 4 bases, with 7 bases left in between. The length of the CDR3 is 12 residues. Germline V gives CDR1 MDHEN, CDR2 SYDVKM.

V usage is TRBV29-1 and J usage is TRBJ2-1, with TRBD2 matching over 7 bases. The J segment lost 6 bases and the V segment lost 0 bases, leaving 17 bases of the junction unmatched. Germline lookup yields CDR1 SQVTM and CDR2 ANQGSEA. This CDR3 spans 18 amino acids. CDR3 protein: CSVEDSTPAGLRANEQFF. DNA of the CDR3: TGCAGCGTTGAAGATTCTACCCCCGCGGGACTAAGGGCCAATGAGCAGTTCTTC.

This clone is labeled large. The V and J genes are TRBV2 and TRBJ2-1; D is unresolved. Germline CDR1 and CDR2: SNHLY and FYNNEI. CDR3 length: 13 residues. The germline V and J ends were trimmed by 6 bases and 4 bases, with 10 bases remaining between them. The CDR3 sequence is CASSAIAYNEQFF. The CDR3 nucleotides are TGTGCCAGCAGCGCCATAGCATACAATGAGCAGTTCTTC.

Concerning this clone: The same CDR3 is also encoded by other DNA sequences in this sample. The chain's CDR3 is CASSAPGLASNEQFF. The CDR3, as DNA: TGTGCCAGCAGTGCGCCGGGACTAGCTTCAAATGAGCAGTTCTTC. The J gene is TRBJ2-1, the V gene TRBV9; 9 bases are a match to TRBD2. This CDR3 is 15 amino acids long. Looked up from germline, CDR1 is SGDLS and CDR2 is YYNGEE. V shed 5 bases, J shed 7 bases, and the junction held 10 bases outside the gene matches.

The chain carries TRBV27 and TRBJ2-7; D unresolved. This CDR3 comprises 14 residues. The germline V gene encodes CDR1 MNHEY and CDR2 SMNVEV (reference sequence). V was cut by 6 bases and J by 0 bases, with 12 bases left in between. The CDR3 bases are TGTGCCAGCAGACTTAGGTTCAGCTCCTACGAGCAGTACTTC. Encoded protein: CASRLRFSSYEQYF.

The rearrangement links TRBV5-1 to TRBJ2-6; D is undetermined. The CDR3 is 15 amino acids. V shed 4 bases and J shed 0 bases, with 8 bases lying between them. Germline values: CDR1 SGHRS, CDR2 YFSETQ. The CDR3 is CASSPRSSGANVLTF. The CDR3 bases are TGCGCCAGCAGCCCCCGGTCCTCTGGGGCCAACGTCCTGACTTTC.

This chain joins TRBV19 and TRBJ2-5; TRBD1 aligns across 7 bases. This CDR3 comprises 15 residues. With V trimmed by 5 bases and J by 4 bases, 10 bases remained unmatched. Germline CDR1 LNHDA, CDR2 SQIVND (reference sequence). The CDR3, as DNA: TGTGCCAGTAGTCCGACAGGGCTGGCGGGAGAGACCCAGTACTTC. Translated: CASSPTGLAGETQYF. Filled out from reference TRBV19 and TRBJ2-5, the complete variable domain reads DGGITQSPKYLFRKEGQNVTLSCEQNLNHDAMYWYRQDPGQGLRLIYYSQIVNDFQKGDIAEGYSVSREKKESFPLTVTSAQKNPTAFYLCASSPTGLAGETQYFGPGTRLLVL.

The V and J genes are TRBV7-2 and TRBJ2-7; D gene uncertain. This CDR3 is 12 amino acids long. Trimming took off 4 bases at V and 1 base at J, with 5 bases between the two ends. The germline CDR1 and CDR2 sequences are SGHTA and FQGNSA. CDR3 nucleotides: TGTGCCAGCAGCTCCCGTTCCTACGAGCAGTACTTC. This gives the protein CASSSRSYEQYF.

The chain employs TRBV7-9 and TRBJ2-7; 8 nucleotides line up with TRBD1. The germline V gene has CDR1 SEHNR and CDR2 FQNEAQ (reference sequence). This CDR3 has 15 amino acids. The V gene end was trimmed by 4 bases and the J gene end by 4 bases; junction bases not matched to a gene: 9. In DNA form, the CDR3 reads TGTGCCAGCAGCTCCGGACAGGGCCTTCAATACGAGCAGTACTTC. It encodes CASSSGQGLQYEQYF.